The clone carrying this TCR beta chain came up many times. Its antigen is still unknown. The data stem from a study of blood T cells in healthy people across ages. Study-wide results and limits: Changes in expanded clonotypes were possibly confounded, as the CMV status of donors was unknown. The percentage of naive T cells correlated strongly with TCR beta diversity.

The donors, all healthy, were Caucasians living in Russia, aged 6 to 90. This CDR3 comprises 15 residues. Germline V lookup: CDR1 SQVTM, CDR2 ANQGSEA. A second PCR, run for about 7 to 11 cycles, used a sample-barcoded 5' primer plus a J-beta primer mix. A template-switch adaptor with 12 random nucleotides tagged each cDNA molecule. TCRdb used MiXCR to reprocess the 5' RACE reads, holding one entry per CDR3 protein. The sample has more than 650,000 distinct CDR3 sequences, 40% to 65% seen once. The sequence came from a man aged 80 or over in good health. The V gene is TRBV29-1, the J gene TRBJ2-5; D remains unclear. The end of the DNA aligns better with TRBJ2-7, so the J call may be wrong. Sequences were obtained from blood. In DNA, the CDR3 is TGCAGCGTTGTCTTTGGGAATCCGACGGGCCACGAGCAGTACTTC. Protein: CSVVFGNPTGHEQYF.